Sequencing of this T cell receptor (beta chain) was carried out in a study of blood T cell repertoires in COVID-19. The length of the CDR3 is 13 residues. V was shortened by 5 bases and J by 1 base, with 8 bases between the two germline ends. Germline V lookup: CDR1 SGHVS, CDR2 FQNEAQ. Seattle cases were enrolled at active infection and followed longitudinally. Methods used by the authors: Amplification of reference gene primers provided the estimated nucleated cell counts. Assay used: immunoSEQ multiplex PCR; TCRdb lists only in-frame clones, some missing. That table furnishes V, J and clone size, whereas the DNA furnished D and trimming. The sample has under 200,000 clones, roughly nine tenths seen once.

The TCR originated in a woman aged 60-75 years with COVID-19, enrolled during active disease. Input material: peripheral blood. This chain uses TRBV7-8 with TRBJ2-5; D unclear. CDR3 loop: CASSRHFQETQYF. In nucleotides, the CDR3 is TGTGCCAGCAGCCGACATTTCCAAGAGACCCAGTACTTC.